The source of this T cell receptor (beta chain) is a study of patients with pleural tuberculosis (dated by TCRdb to the mid-2010s). For sequencing, an Illumina Genome Analyzer IIx was employed. TCRdb passed the public sequencing reads through fastp at Q25 and MiXCR, retaining productive beta sequences. Rows matching on CDR3 protein sequence are summarized as one entry with the most common DNA and genes. This sample comprises 25,000 to 35,000 distinct CDR3 sequences, 15% to 20% of them detected only once. The ten largest clonotypes hold 3.5% of the sample. Measured from the cysteine to the phenylalanine, the CDR3 is 14 residues long. Left in the record is the CDR3 DNA by itself, 42 bases read in frame from the first base. A distance of 16 bases separates the germline ends of V and J, which lose 6 bases and 5 bases respectively. Based on the germline V gene, the CDR1 and CDR2 sequences are MNHNS and SASEGT.

Points on this clonotype: Its antigen has not been determined. No much larger clonotype is one base removed from it; base qualities were not supplied.

Recombination linked TRBV6-1 to TRBJ1-1, with TRBD1 as a weak D call on 5 bases. This clonotype originated in a human donor with pleural tuberculosis. Sequenced: peripheral blood. The DNA reads TGTGCCAGCAGAGAAAACGGGGGTAATACTGAAGCTTTCTTT. Its product reads: CASRENGGNTEAFF.